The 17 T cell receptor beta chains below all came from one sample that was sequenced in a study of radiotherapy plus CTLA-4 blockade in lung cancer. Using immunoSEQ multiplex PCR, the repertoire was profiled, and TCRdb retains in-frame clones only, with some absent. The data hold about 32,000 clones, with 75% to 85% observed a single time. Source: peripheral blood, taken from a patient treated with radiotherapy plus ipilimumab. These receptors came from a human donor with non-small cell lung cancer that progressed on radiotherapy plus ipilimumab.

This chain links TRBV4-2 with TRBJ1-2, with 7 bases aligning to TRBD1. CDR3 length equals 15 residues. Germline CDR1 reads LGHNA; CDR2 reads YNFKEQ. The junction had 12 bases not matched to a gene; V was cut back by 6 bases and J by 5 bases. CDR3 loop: CASSRDRQGAYGYTF. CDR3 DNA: TGTGCCAGCAGTCGTGACCGACAGGGAGCTTATGGCTACACCTTC.

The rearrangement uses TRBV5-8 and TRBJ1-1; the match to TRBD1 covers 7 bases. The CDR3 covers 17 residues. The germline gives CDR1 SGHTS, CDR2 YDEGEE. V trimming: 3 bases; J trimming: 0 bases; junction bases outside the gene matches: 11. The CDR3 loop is CASSSGRQGFMNTEAFF. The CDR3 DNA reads TGTGCCAGCAGCTCGGGCCGACAGGGTTTCATGAACACTGAAGCTTTCTTT.

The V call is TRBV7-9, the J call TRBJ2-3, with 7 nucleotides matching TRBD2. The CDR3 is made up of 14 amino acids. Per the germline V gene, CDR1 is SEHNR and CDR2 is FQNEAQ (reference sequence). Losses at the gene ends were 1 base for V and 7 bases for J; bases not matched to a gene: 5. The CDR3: CASSLEGRVNTQYF. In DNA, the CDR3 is TGTGCCAGCAGCTTAGAAGGGAGGGTTAATACGCAGTATTTT.

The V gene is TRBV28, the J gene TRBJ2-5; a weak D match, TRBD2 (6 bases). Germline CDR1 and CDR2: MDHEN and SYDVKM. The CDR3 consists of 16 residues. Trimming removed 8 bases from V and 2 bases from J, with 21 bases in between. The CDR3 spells CASGSGGILLQETQYF. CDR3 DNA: TGTGCCAGCGGAAGTGGGGGGATACTACTTCAAGAGACCCAGTACTTC.

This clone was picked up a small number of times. The CDR3 DNA reads as TGTGCCAGCAGCTACGGGACAGGGGCGAACACCGGGGAGCTGTTTTTT. This translates into CASSYGTGANTGELFF. The chain employs TRBV11-1 and TRBJ2-2; 10 nucleotides agree with TRBD1. This CDR3 comprises 16 residues. Germline CDR1 is SGHAT and CDR2 is FQDESV (reference sequence). The J segment lost 0 bases and the V segment lost 4 bases, leaving 2 bases of the junction unmatched.

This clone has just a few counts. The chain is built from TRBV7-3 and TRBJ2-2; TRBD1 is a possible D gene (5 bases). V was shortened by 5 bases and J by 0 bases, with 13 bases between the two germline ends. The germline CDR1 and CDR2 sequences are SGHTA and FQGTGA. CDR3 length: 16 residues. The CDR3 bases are TGTGCCAGCAGCGTCGCAGGGATAACGAACACCGGGGAGCTGTTTTTT. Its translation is CASSVAGITNTGELFF.

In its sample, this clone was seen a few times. The CDR3 reads CASSDHGGTYEQYF. CDR3 DNA: TGTGCCAGCAGTGACCACGGGGGGACCTACGAGCAGTACTTC. The chain has TRBV2 and TRBJ2-7; 7 bases are a match to TRBD2. Trimming removed 3 bases from V and 2 bases from J; junction bases left unmatched: 4. Germline CDR1 SNHLY, CDR2 FYNNEI. The CDR3 extends over 14 amino acids.

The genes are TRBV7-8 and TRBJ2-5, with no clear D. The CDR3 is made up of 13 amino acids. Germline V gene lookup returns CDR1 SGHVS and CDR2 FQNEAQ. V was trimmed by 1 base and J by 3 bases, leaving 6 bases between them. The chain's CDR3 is CASSLGAKETQYF. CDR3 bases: TGTGCCAGCAGCTTAGGGGCCAAAGAGACCCAGTACTTC.

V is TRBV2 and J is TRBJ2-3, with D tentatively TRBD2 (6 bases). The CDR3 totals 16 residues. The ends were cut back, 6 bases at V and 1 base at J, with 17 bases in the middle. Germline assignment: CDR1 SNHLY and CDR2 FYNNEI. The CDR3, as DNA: TGTGCCAGCAGATCCGAAGAGGGACTCCGCACAGATACGCAGTATTTT. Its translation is CASRSEEGLRTDTQYF.

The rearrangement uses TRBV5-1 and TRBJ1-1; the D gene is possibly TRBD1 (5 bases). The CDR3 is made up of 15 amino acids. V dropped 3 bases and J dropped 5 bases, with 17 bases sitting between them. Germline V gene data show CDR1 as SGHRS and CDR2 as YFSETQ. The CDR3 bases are TGCGCCAGCAGCTCGGCAGGGTTGATAGGGACTGAAGCTTTCTTT. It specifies CASSSAGLIGTEAFF.

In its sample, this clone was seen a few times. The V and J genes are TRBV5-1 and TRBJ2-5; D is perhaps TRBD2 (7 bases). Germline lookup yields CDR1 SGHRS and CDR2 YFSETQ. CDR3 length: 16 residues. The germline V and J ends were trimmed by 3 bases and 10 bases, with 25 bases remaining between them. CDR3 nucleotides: TGCGCCAGCAGCTCGCAACCCCGGGGGGCTGGTAGCATCCAGTACTTC. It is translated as CASSSQPRGAGSIQYF.

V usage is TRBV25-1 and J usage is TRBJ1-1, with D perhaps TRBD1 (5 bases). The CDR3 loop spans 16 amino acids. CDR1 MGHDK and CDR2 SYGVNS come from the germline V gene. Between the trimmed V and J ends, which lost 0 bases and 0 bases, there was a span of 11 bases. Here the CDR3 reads CASSEYDSLMNTEAFF. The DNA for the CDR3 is TGTGCCAGCAGTGAATATGACAGTTTAATGAACACTGAAGCTTTCTTT. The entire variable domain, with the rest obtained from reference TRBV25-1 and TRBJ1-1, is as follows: EADIYQTPRYLVIGTGKKITLECSQTMGHDKMYWYQQDPGMELHLIHYSYGVNSTEKGDLSSESTVSRIRTEHFPLTLESARPSHTSQYLCASSEYDSLMNTEAFFGQGTRLTVV.

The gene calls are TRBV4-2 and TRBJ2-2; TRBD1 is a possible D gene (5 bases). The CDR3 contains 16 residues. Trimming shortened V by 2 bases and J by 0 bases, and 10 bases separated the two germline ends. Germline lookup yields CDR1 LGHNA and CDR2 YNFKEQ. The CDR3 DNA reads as TGTGCCAGCAGCCAACTAGACAGACCGAACACCGGGGAGCTGTTTTTT. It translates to CASSQLDRPNTGELFF.

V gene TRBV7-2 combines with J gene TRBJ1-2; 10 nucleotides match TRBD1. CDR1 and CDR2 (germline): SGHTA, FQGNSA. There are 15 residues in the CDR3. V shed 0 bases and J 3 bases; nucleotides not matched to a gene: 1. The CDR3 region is CASSLATGGYYGYTF. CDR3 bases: TGTGCCAGCAGCTTAGCGACAGGGGGCTACTATGGCTACACCTTC.

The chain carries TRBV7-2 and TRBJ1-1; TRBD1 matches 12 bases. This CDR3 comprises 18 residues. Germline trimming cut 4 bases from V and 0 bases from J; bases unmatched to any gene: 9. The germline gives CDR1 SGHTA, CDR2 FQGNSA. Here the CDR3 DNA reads TGTGCCAGCAGCTGGGGGGTAGGGACAGGGGGCATGAACACTGAAGCTTTCTTT. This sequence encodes CASSWGVGTGGMNTEAFF.

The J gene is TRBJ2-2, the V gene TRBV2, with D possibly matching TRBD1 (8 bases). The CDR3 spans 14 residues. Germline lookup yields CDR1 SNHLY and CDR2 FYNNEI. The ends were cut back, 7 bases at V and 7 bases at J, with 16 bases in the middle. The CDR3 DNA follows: TGTGCCAGCACCAAACAGGGGGGGATCGGGGAGCTGTTTTTT. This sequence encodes CASTKQGGIGELFF.

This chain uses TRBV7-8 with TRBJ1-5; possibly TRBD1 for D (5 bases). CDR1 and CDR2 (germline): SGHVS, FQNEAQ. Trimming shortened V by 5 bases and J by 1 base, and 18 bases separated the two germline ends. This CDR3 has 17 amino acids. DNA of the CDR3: TGTGCCAGCAGCCACAAGCCCTTAGGGGCGAGCAATCAGCCCCAGCATTTT. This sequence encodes CASSHKPLGASNQPQHF.